This T cell receptor beta chain was recorded in a study of shared clonotypes between healthy human individuals. Regarding the study as a whole: Incomplete sequencing of sorted subsets was indicated by rarefaction despite large depth.

Only in-frame clones appear in the TCRdb table, and some are missing; sequencing was by immunoSEQ multiplex PCR. The table shows approximately 2.1 million clones, with 90% to 95% occurring only once. CDR1 and CDR2 (germline): ENHRY, SYGVKD. The CDR3 extends over 14 amino acids. V shed 4 bases and J shed 2 bases, with 11 bases lying between them. The table lists this clone with a few counts. Its antigen is unknown. The gene calls are TRBV10-3 and TRBJ1-2; D ambiguous. The receptor's source is a man aged 18-30 years in good health. Some clones in this sample may be carry-over from other donors' samples. The specimen sequenced was naive CD4+ T cells from PBMCs. Subset meaning: CD45RA+ positively selected. The CDR3 sequence is CAISVNSLNYGYTF. The CDR3 nucleotides read TGTGCCATCAGTGTTAACAGTCTCAACTATGGCTACACCTTC.